Detailed here is one T cell receptor beta chain. Its antigen is unidentified. Each CDR3 protein is one row after TCRdb ran MiXCR on the RACE reads. The repertoire holds some 380,000 distinct CDR3 sequences, with 4.8% as singletons. This sample stems from a study of human T cells and chemical hapten exposure. Study-level points and caveats: Donors' alopecia may make their immune response differ from healthy people's.

Time point given: patch test 1, 2 weeks after DPC sensitization. Described treatment: therapeutic diphenylcyclopropenone sensitization with weekly scalp DPC. Phlebotomy was performed prior to application of every patch test. CDR1 is LGHDT, CDR2 YNNKEL, per germline (reference sequence). CDR3 length: 12 amino acids. The V gene lost 1 base and the J gene lost 8 bases, with 8 bases spanning the gap. The chain couples TRBV3-1 to TRBJ2-5; D gene uncertain. This sequence was found in a woman aged 50 to 60 with alopecia areata. Some clones in this sample may be carry-over from other donors' samples. The source was whole blood, collected in connection with sensitization to the hapten diphenylcyclopropenone (DPC). In nucleotides, the CDR3 is TGTGCCAGCAGCCAAGTTATTAGAACCCAGTACTTC. It is translated as CASSQVIRTQYF.